This paragraph reports one T cell receptor (beta chain). These data come from a study of blood T cell repertoires in COVID-19. The ends were cut back, 8 bases at V and 3 bases at J, with 8 bases in the middle. CDR3 size: 12 residues. Looked up from germline, CDR1 is LNHDA and CDR2 is SQIVND (reference sequence). Sequencing used immunoSEQ multiplex PCR; TCRdb keeps in-frame clones, though not all of them. The sample has 100,000 or so clones; roughly 85% are singletons. The gene calls are TRBV19 and TRBJ1-5; a possible D gene is TRBD1 (5 bases). Specimen: peripheral blood. This sequence originates from a man aged 50 to 60 with acute or convalescent COVID-19. The CDR3 loop is CASYGHNQPQHF. The CDR3, as DNA: TGTGCCAGTTACGGACACAATCAGCCCCAGCATTTT.